Each of the 32 T cell receptor beta chains below was sequenced from the same sample in a study of CD8+CD57+ T cells in acquired aplastic anemia. CDR3 and TCR beta VDJ profiling relied on genomic DNA as the template. TCRdb passed the reads through MiXCR, listing each CDR3 protein once. The sample carries about 81,000 distinct CDR3 sequences, about half recorded once. Sequencing was performed on sorted CD4+, CD8+, or CD8+CD57+ T cells (not recorded which) from PBMCs. These receptors came from a human donor in good health, serving as a control.

This chain connects TRBV9 to TRBJ1-2; D is possibly TRBD1 (6 bases). Germline CDR1 SGDLS, CDR2 YYNGEE. Between the trimmed V and J ends, which lost 4 bases and 2 bases, there was a span of 12 bases. This CDR3 spans 14 amino acids. CDR3 amino acids: CASSPGGENYGYTF. Written as DNA, the CDR3 is TGTGCCAGCAGCCCCGGGGGCGAGAACTATGGCTACACCTTC.

The chain is built from TRBV7-3 and TRBJ2-7, with D tentatively TRBD1 or TRBD2 (5 bases each). V was clipped by 5 bases and J by 5 bases, with 10 bases between them. The length of the CDR3 is 12 residues. Germline values: CDR1 SGHTA, CDR2 FQGTGA. The CDR3 DNA follows: TGTGCCAGCAGCCCCGAGGGGAACGAGCAGTACTTC. Translation gives CASSPEGNEQYF.

This clonotype appeared many times. Here the CDR3 reads CASSFSRLGGYEQYF. CDR3 sequence (DNA): TGTGCCAGCAGCTTCTCCCGGCTAGGGGGCTACGAGCAGTACTTC. The chain joins TRBV7-6 to TRBJ2-7; possible D gene TRBD1, 6 bases. This CDR3 has 15 amino acids. Germline V gene lookup returns CDR1 SGHVS and CDR2 FNYEAQ. Trimming stripped 3 bases from V and 3 bases from J, with 15 bases between.

Many counts were recorded for this clonotype. The chain employs TRBV7-8 and TRBJ1-4; D not certain. CDR3 length: 12 residues. Between the trimmed V and J ends, which lost 7 bases and 7 bases, there was a span of 10 bases. The germline V gene has CDR1 SGHVS and CDR2 FQNEAQ. The CDR3 reads CASTVHSEKLFF. For the CDR3, the DNA is TGTGCCAGCACCGTTCATAGTGAAAAACTGTTTTTT.

The gene calls are TRBV9 and TRBJ1-2; no firm D call. This CDR3 comprises 14 residues. Trimming took 3 bases from V and 4 from J, leaving 13 bases between them. Looked up from germline, CDR1 is SGDLS and CDR2 is YYNGEE. This CDR3 reads CASSALLASYGYTF. The CDR3 nucleotides read TGTGCCAGCAGCGCCCTCCTGGCCTCCTATGGCTACACCTTC.

The J gene is TRBJ2-1, the V gene TRBV20-1; 8 bases match TRBD2. The length of the CDR3 is 15 residues. Germline V gene data show CDR1 as DFQATT and CDR2 as SNEGSKA (reference sequence). V lost 3 bases to trimming and J lost 7 bases; unmatched junction nucleotides: 11. The CDR3 loop reads CSASGYGGAGNEQFF. The CDR3 coding sequence is TGCAGTGCTAGTGGTTACGGGGGGGCCGGGAATGAGCAGTTCTTC.

The genes are TRBV11-2 and TRBJ2-2, with TRBD2 matching over 9 bases. Per the germline V gene, CDR1 is SGHAT and CDR2 is FQNNGV. The V and J ends lost 5 bases and 6 bases, in that order; junction bases with no gene match: 10. The CDR3 totals 16 residues. The DNA for the CDR3 is TGTGCCAGCAGCCGGCCCGGGACTAGCCGACCCGGGGAGCTGTTTTTT. This gives the protein CASSRPGTSRPGELFF.

This chain connects TRBV12-3 or TRBV12-4 to TRBJ2-5; 7 nucleotides line up with TRBD1. The CDR3 consists of 14 residues. Trimming removed 1 base from V and 6 bases from J; junction bases left unmatched: 5. CDR3 DNA sequence: TGTGCCAGCAGTTTAGACAGACAGGGACAGACCCAGTACTTC. This gives the protein CASSLDRQGQTQYF.

This clonotype was counted ten times or more. The gene calls are TRBV9 and TRBJ2-1, with 8 bases identical to TRBD2. The CDR3 runs to 14 residues. The ends lost 8 bases at V and 6 bases at J; junction bases unmatched: 10. Germline V gene lookup returns CDR1 SGDLS and CDR2 YYNGEE. CDR3 amino acids: CASTGGRGGNEQFF. For the CDR3, the DNA is TGTGCCAGTACAGGAGGACGGGGGGGCAATGAGCAGTTCTTC.

This clonotype was seen a handful of times. The chain couples TRBV14 to TRBJ2-1; 9 nucleotides line up with TRBD2. CDR1 is SGHDN, CDR2 FVKESK, per germline. Trimming at V came to 3 bases and at J to 8 bases, leaving 11 bases not matched to a gene. CDR3 length: 16 residues. Here the CDR3 reads CASSHYFGGRVDEQFF. The CDR3 DNA sequence: TGTGCCAGCAGCCATTACTTTGGCGGGAGGGTCGATGAGCAGTTCTTC.

This chain joins TRBV19 and TRBJ2-7; D not certain. The germline CDR1 and CDR2 sequences are LNHDA and SQIVND (reference sequence). Between the trimmed V and J ends, which lost 6 bases and 2 bases, there was a span of 8 bases. The length of the CDR3 is 12 residues. The CDR3 region is CASSTVPYEQYF. The DNA of the CDR3 is TGTGCCAGTAGCACAGTCCCCTACGAGCAGTACTTC. The complete variable domain, with remaining parts taken from reference TRBV19 and TRBJ2-7, reads DGGITQSPKYLFRKEGQNVTLSCEQNLNHDAMYWYRQDPGQGLRLIYYSQIVNDFQKGDIAEGYSVSREKKESFPLTVTSAQKNPTAFYLCASSTVPYEQYFGPGTRLTVT.

A word on this clonotype: Being one base from a much bigger clone, this may be a read error. The chain joins TRBV20-1 to TRBJ2-7, with TRBD2 matching over 14 bases. The CDR3 has 15 amino acids. Germline CDR1 is DFQATT and CDR2 is SNEGSKA (reference sequence). The CDR3, as DNA: TGCAGTGCTCGAGGGACTAGCGGGGGACCCTACGAGCAGTGCTTC. Its translation: CSARGTSGGPYEQCF.

This clonotype has a count of ten or more. This chain connects TRBV20-1 to TRBJ1-4; no clear D. The germline V gene encodes CDR1 DFQATT and CDR2 SNEGSKA (reference sequence). This CDR3 comprises 11 residues. V was clipped by 5 bases and J by 8 bases, with 9 bases between them. CDR3 DNA sequence: TGCAGTGCTGTACACAGCGAAAAACTGTTTTTT. Its protein product is CSAVHSEKLFF.

This clonotype showed up many times. J is TRBJ1-4 and V is TRBV2; D possibly corresponds to TRBD1 (6 bases). The V and J ends lost 7 bases and 7 bases respectively, with 13 bases between them. The CDR3 is 13 amino acids. The germline CDR1 and CDR2 sequences are SNHLY and FYNNEI. CDR3 loop: CASKVGQIEKLFF. CDR3 coding DNA: TGTGCCAGCAAAGTTGGACAGATTGAAAAACTGTTTTTT. Full variable domain (outside the CDR3, taken from reference TRBV2 and TRBJ1-4): EPEVTQTPSHQVTQMGQEVILRCVPISNHLYFYWYRQILGQKVEFLVSFYNNEISEKSEIFDDQFSVERPDGSNFTLKIRSTKLEDSAMYFCASKVGQIEKLFFGSGTQLSVL.

Points on this clonotype: This may come from a read error, since a much larger clone is one base off. The chain employs TRBV13 and TRBJ1-2, with D maybe TRBD1 (5 bases). The germline V gene encodes CDR1 PRHDT and CDR2 FYEKMQ (reference sequence). CDR3 length equals 13 residues. V was pared by 6 bases and J by 8 bases, with 16 bases between. This chain's CDR3 is CASSHTGTRGYTF. CDR3 in DNA: TGTGCCAGCAGTCATACCGGGACGAGAGGCTACACCTTC.

This sequence joins TRBV24-1 and TRBJ2-7; 9 positions agree with TRBD2. Germline-derived CDR1 and CDR2 are KGHDR and SFDVKD. Trimming removed 2 bases from V and 2 bases from J; junction bases left unmatched: 6. This CDR3 is 16 amino acids long. CDR3 in DNA: TGTGCCACCAGTGATTCCGTTAGCGGGAGTACCTACGAGCAGTACTTC. This codes for CATSDSVSGSTYEQYF.

A word on this clonotype: One end of the junction does not line up with germline, which may come from a read error. The V call is TRBV15, the J call TRBJ1-2; the D gene is possibly TRBD1 (5 bases). Germline loops: CDR1 LNHNV, CDR2 YYDKDF (reference sequence). The CDR3 loop spans 13 amino acids. This chain's CDR3 is CATSRDRGSDYTF. CDR3 sequence (DNA): TGTGCCACCAGCCGAGACAGAGGTTCTGACTACACCTTC. The whole variable domain, filled in from reference TRBV15 and TRBJ1-2, reads DAMVIQNPRYQVTQFGKPVTLSCSQTLNHNVMYWYQQKSSQAPKLLFHYYDKDFNNEADTPDNFQSRRPNTSFCFLDIRSPGLGDTAMYLCATSRDRGSDYTFGSGTRLTVV.

This clonotype was recorded many times. V gene TRBV5-8 combines with J gene TRBJ2-7, with D possibly TRBD2 on 5 matching bases. This CDR3 comprises 15 residues. CDR1 and CDR2 (germline): SGHTS, YDEGEE. Trimming took 1 base from V and 4 from J, leaving 15 bases between them. The CDR3 nucleotides read TGTGCCAGCAGCTTGTCCCGGGAAATGCCTTACGAGCAGTACTTC. Protein: CASSLSREMPYEQYF.

The rearrangement uses TRBV5-1 and TRBJ2-7, with TRBD2 matching over 7 bases. The CDR3 consists of 18 residues. Germline V gives CDR1 SGHRS, CDR2 YFSETQ. Losses at the gene ends were 2 bases for V and 1 base for J; bases not matched to a gene: 15. CDR3 in amino acids: CASSFGFWLSGMSYEQYF. As DNA, the CDR3 is TGCGCCAGCAGCTTTGGTTTCTGGTTGAGCGGGATGTCCTACGAGCAGTACTTC.

The chain employs TRBV30 and TRBJ2-1; 8 bases agree with TRBD2. Germline V gene lookup returns CDR1 GTSNPN and CDR2 SVGIG (reference sequence). The CDR3 runs to 14 residues. After removal of 0 bases from V and 6 bases from J, the junction contained 4 bases not matched to a gene. CDR3 DNA: TGTGCCTGGAGTGTCGGGAGGGCCCCCAATGAGCAGTTCTTC. Its translation: CAWSVGRAPNEQFF. Combining the CDR3 with reference TRBV30 and TRBJ2-1 gives the whole variable domain SQTIHQWPATLVQPVGSPLSLECTVEGTSNPNLYWYRQAAGRGLQLLFYSVGIGQISSEVPQNLSASRPQDRQFILSSKKLLLSDSGFYLCAWSVGRAPNEQFFGPGTRLTVL.

At least ten counts were recorded for this clonotype. At one end, the junction sequence differs from germline, possibly due to a read error. The chain links TRBV20-1 to TRBJ1-1; a weak D match, TRBD1 (5 bases). Germline CDR1 reads DFQATT; CDR2 reads SNEGSKA (reference sequence). The CDR3 covers 13 residues. The CDR3 DNA follows: TGCAGTGCGAGAGACAGCATGAACACTGAAGCTTTCTTT. Translated, it gives CSARDSMNTEAFF.

Note on this clonotype: A read error may account for a junction end that differs from germline. The CDR3 loop is CASSLDGTDNEQLF. The CDR3 DNA is TGTGCCAGCAGTTTAGATGGGACAGACAATGAGCAGCTCTTC. The rearrangement joins TRBV15 to TRBJ2-1, with 7 bases matching TRBD1. Germline lookup yields CDR1 LNHNV and CDR2 YYDKDF (reference sequence). CDR3 length equals 14 residues. The variable domain in full, completed from reference TRBV15 and TRBJ2-1, reads DAMVIQNPRYQVTQFGKPVTLSCSQTLNHNVMYWYQQKSSQAPKLLFHYYDKDFNNEADTPDNFQSRRPNTSFCFLDIRSPGLGDTAMYLCASSLDGTDNEQLFGPGTRLTVL.

This clonotype came up many times. The chain carries TRBV19 and TRBJ1-1; D gene unclear. The CDR3 has 11 amino acids. The V end was cut by 5 bases, the J end by 3 bases, with 4 bases between. Germline values: CDR1 LNHDA, CDR2 SQIVND (reference sequence). The CDR3 loop is CASSWDTEAFF. For the CDR3, the DNA is TGTGCCAGTAGTTGGGACACTGAAGCTTTCTTT.

This clonotype was found many times. The V and J genes are TRBV2 and TRBJ1-2, with 12 positions matching TRBD1. CDR1 SNHLY and CDR2 FYNNEI come from the germline V gene. V was pared by 5 bases and J by 9 bases, with 7 bases of the junction left unmatched. The CDR3 has 14 amino acids. CDR3 region: CASSPGQGARSYTF. CDR3 sequence (DNA): TGTGCCAGCAGTCCGGGACAGGGGGCACGAAGCTACACCTTC.

This clonotype was observed a handful of times. A much larger clone differs by one base, so this may be a read error. CDR3 in amino acids: CAISWTSGLQQRYEQFF. The CDR3 DNA sequence: TGTGCCATCAGTTGGACTAGCGGCCTCCAACAGCGGTATGAGCAGTTCTTC. The chain carries TRBV10-3 and TRBJ2-1, with TRBD2 identical over 10 bases. This CDR3 has 17 residues. Germline trimming cut 5 bases from V and 8 bases from J; bases unmatched to any gene: 15. The V gene's germline CDR1 is ENHRY and CDR2 SYGVKD.

V is TRBV19 and J is TRBJ1-1, with TRBD1 matching 10 bases. CDR1 is LNHDA, CDR2 SQIVND, per germline (reference sequence). J was trimmed by 4 bases and V by 9 bases; bases with no gene match: 5. The CDR3 covers 13 residues. CDR3 DNA sequence: TGTGCCAGCAGAGGGGACAGGGGCACTGAAGCTTTCTTT. Translated, it gives CASRGDRGTEAFF.

The rearrangement links TRBV10-2 to TRBJ2-7, with 7 bases lining up with TRBD2. The germline CDR1 and CDR2 sequences are WSHSY and SAAADI. The junction had 2 bases not matched to a gene; V was cut back by 8 bases and J by 7 bases. This CDR3 comprises 10 residues. This CDR3 is CASGGEEQYF. In DNA, the CDR3 is TGCGCCAGCGGGGGGGAGGAGCAGTACTTC.

The rearrangement joins TRBV7-9 to TRBJ1-6, with 7 bases lining up with TRBD1. From germline, CDR1 is SEHNR and CDR2 FQNEAQ (reference sequence). J lost 10 bases, V lost 5 bases, and 11 bases had no gene match. The CDR3 contains 15 residues. The CDR3 DNA sequence: TGTGCCAGCAGCGAAGACAGGGTAGGACCCTCACCCCTCCACTTT. Translating gives CASSEDRVGPSPLHF.

The table lists this clonotype with a few counts. Germline is not matched at one junction end, which may reflect a read error. The V and J genes are TRBV19 and TRBJ1-2; D remains unclear. Per the germline V gene, CDR1 is LNHDA and CDR2 is SQIVND (reference sequence). The CDR3 loop spans 14 amino acids. CDR3 region: CASSTRSATYGYIF. Written as DNA, the CDR3 is TGTGCCAGTAGTACCCGTTCAGCTACCTATGGTTACATCTTC.

This sequence joins TRBV20-1 and TRBJ2-7; D might be TRBD1 or TRBD2, each matching 5 bases. Between the trimmed V and J ends, which lost 5 bases and 2 bases, there was a span of 13 bases. Germline V gene data show CDR1 as DFQATT and CDR2 as SNEGSKA (reference sequence). The CDR3 is 13 amino acids. CDR3 residues: CSAARDGTYEQYF. The CDR3 region has the DNA TGCAGTGCTGCTAGGGACGGCACCTACGAGCAGTACTTC.

This clonotype has a count of ten or more. This CDR3 reads CASSTRGESNQPQHF. CDR3 DNA: TGTGCCAGCAGTACCCGGGGAGAGAGCAATCAGCCCCAGCATTTT. The V and J genes are TRBV6-1 and TRBJ1-5; no clear D gene. The CDR3 spans 15 residues. With 5 bases removed from V and 1 base from J, the gap between germline ends came to 12 bases. Germline CDR1 MNHNS, CDR2 SASEGT.

The chain is built from TRBV20-1 and TRBJ2-5; 12 bases line up with TRBD2. The CDR3 extends over 14 amino acids. V was clipped by 7 bases and J by 7 bases; unmatched bases: 10. Germline CDR1 DFQATT, CDR2 SNEGSKA (reference sequence). CDR3 region: CSGELAGGRGTQYF. The DNA for the CDR3 is TGCAGTGGCGAGCTAGCGGGAGGGAGGGGGACCCAGTACTTC.